This T cell receptor (beta chain) was identified in a study of T cells after yellow fever vaccination. About the research overall: Preparation used SMART-Seq v4 Ultra Low Input for the low-cell-number fractions.

In making TCR cDNA, 5'RACE template switching added a universal primer site and UMIs to it. From the 5' RACE reads, TCRdb called clonotypes with MiXCR, one entry per CDR3 protein. The sample lists more than 95,000 distinct CDR3 sequences, under 9% seen once, with about 40% in the top ten. Study-wide results and limits: The CD4 and CD8 compartments had a small share of their clonotypes in common.

Between the trimmed V and J ends, which lost 0 bases and 6 bases, there was a span of 8 bases. From germline, CDR1 is MNHEY and CDR2 SVGAGI. The CDR3 has 13 residues. A remark on this clonotype: The antigen is not known.

The source was CD8+ T cells sorted from PBMCs, collected on the day of the yellow fever booster vaccination. The chain is built from TRBV6-5 and TRBJ1-1; D remains ambiguous. The sequence came from a man aged 18 to 29 who received the YFV17D yellow fever vaccine. CDR3 protein: CASSYSIHSEAFF. CDR3 nucleotide sequence: TGTGCCAGCAGTTACTCGATCCACTCTGAAGCTTTCTTT.